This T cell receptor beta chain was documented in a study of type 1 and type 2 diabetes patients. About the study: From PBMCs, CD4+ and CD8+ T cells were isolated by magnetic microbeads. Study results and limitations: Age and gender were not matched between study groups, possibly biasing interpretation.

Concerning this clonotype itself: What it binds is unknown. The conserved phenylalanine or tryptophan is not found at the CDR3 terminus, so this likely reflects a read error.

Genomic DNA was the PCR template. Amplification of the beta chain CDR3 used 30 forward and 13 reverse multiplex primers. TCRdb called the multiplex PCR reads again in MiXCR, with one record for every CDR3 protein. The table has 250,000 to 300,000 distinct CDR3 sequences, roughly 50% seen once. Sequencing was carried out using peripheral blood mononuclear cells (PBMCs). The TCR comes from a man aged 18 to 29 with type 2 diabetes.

The CDR3 protein is CASSFRNSGANVLTS. CDR3 coding DNA: TGTGCCAGCAGCTTCCGGAACTCTGGGGCCAACGTCCTGACTTCC. The chain joins TRBV7-3 to TRBJ2-6, with D unresolved. The ends were cut back, 3 bases at V and 0 bases at J, with 6 bases in the middle. The CDR3 is 15 amino acids. Germline V lookup: CDR1 SGHTA, CDR2 FQGTGA.